The text below deals with one T cell receptor beta chain. This sample's treatment: about 20 received Ad26.COV2.S at low or high dose, single or two shots; roughly 5 received placebo; per-sample allocation not given. Day 63 after the first vaccine or placebo injection was the time point for sampling. The sample originates from a study of Ad26.COV2.S vaccination and SARS-CoV-2 variants. Study at large: Donor joined the COV1001 Ad26.COV2.S trial arm. Administration of Ad26.COV2.S was intramuscular, either once or twice 56 days apart.

Libraries were prepared by immunoSEQ multiplex PCR; TCRdb keeps only in-frame clonotypes and omits some of them. The sample carries some 320,000 clones, around 81% recorded once. Germline CDR1 is SGHRS and CDR2 is YFSETQ. The ends were cut back, 1 base at V and 5 bases at J, with 13 bases in the middle. This CDR3 is built from 14 residues. The V and J genes are TRBV5-1 and TRBJ2-7, with D possibly TRBD1 on 5 matching bases. The clonotype originates from a person aged 18-60 years who received the Ad26.COV2.S COVID-19 vaccine or a placebo. The sample here was peripheral blood, taken in a trial of Ad26.COV2.S vaccine versus placebo. CDR3: CASSLFGAQNEQYF. The CDR3 DNA sequence: TGCGCCAGCAGCTTGTTTGGGGCGCAAAACGAGCAGTACTTC.